Each of the 14 T cell receptor beta chains below was sequenced from the same sample in a study of blood T cell repertoires in COVID-19. The table came from immunoSEQ multiplex PCR; TCRdb's copy has only in-frame clones and leaves some out. This sample has under 350,000 clones, with approximately 85% found just once. Sequencing used peripheral blood. The receptors were sampled from a human donor in a cohort sampled during active COVID-19.

The rearrangement uses TRBV12-5 and TRBJ2-1; D is possibly TRBD1 (6 bases). The CDR3 totals 15 residues. With 8 bases removed from V and 2 bases from J, the gap between germline ends came to 16 bases. The germline gives CDR1 LGHNT, CDR2 FRNRAP. CDR3 sequence (DNA): TGTGCTAGTTCAACCTCCGGGACAACCTACAATGAGCAGTTCTTC. It translates to CASSTSGTTYNEQFF.

The gene calls are TRBV19 and TRBJ2-5, with D perhaps TRBD1 (6 bases). This CDR3 region has 16 residues. The V end lost 2 bases, the J end lost 7 bases, and 20 bases lay between the germline ends. Germline loops: CDR1 LNHDA, CDR2 SQIVND (reference sequence). The CDR3 protein is CASSISDRVHSATQYF. The CDR3, as DNA: TGTGCCAGTAGTATATCGGACAGAGTGCACTCGGCGACCCAGTACTTC.

CDR3 sequence (DNA): TGTGCCAGTAGTATAGACAGGGGCCGATCGATGGTTTTCTTT. Amino acids: CASSIDRGRSMVFF. The V and J genes are TRBV19 and TRBJ1-1; perhaps TRBD1 as D (6 bases). This CDR3 is 14 amino acids long. Germline CDR1 is LNHDA and CDR2 is SQIVND (reference sequence). V shed 0 bases and J shed 13 bases, with 18 bases lying between them.

This clone was seen just once. The CDR3: CASSVSGLAGATYNEQFF. The CDR3 nucleotides are TGTGCCAGCAGCGTATCGGGACTAGCGGGAGCCACTTACAATGAGCAGTTCTTC. V gene TRBV9 combines with J gene TRBJ2-1; TRBD2 matches 14 bases. The CDR3 sequence is 18 residues long. Germline-derived CDR1 and CDR2 are SGDLS and YYNGEE. Unmatched junction bases numbered 7, after V lost 1 base and J lost 4 bases.

The genes are TRBV5-1 and TRBJ2-3; 7 nucleotides agree with TRBD2. The germline V gene encodes CDR1 SGHRS and CDR2 YFSETQ. V gave up 3 bases and J gave up 6 bases; unmatched junction bases: 4. This CDR3 is built from 13 residues. The CDR3 spells CASSSLGGDTQYF. Here the CDR3 DNA reads TGCGCCAGCAGCTCCCTCGGGGGGGATACGCAGTATTTT.

This clone was seen once. In DNA, the CDR3 is TGTGCCAGCAGTTCCACGGGGGGTGGCGGCTACACCTTC. Translated: CASSSTGGGGYTF. The chain carries TRBV7-9 and TRBJ1-2, with D maybe TRBD1 (5 bases). The CDR3 totals 13 residues. V was cut by 6 bases and J by 8 bases, with 16 bases left in between. Germline CDR1 SEHNR, CDR2 FQNEAQ (reference sequence).

The V call is TRBV11-2, the J call TRBJ1-1; no clear D gene. The V end was cut by 3 bases, the J end by 5 bases, with 10 bases between. Germline V gene sequence: CDR1 SGHAT, CDR2 FQNNGV. The CDR3 has 13 residues. CDR3 DNA sequence: TGTGCCAGCAGCTTTTCCCACGGGACTGAAGCTTTCTTT. Amino acid sequence: CASSFSHGTEAFF. Filled out from reference TRBV11-2 and TRBJ1-1, the complete variable domain reads EAGVAQSPRYKIIEKRQSVAFWCNPISGHATLYWYQQILGQGPKLLIQFQNNGVVDDSQLPKDRFSAERLKGVDSTLKIQPAKLEDSAVYLCASSFSHGTEAFFGQGTRLTVV.

This clone was recorded only once. The chain's CDR3 is CASSSGLAGYTDTQYF. In DNA, the CDR3 is TGTGCCAGCAGCTCCGGACTAGCGGGGTACACAGATACGCAGTATTTT. The rearrangement uses TRBV7-6 and TRBJ2-3; 12 bases align to TRBD2. This CDR3 region has 16 residues. The ends lost 4 bases at V and 2 bases at J; junction bases unmatched: 4. Germline V gene lookup returns CDR1 SGHVS and CDR2 FNYEAQ.

In nucleotides, the CDR3 is TGTGCCAGCTCACCATTTCCACAGGAAGCTTTCTTT. Translating gives CASSPFPQEAFF. The V and J genes are TRBV18 and TRBJ1-1, with D uncertain. The V end was cut by 2 bases, the J end by 8 bases, with 9 bases between. Germline V lookup: CDR1 KGHSH, CDR2 LQKENI. This CDR3 has 12 amino acids.

The J gene is TRBJ2-7, the V gene TRBV9, with D perhaps TRBD2 (5 bases). With 2 bases removed from V and 4 bases from J, the gap between germline ends came to 16 bases. The germline gives CDR1 SGDLS, CDR2 YYNGEE. The CDR3 totals 15 residues. The DNA of the CDR3 is TGTGCCAGCAGCGTGTCCGGGATAGGGTCATACGAGCAGTACTTC. Translating gives CASSVSGIGSYEQYF.

DNA of the CDR3: TGTGCGGCGGCAGGGAACATGAACACTGAAGCTTTCTTT. Translated: CAAAGNMNTEAFF. The V gene is TRBV28, the J gene TRBJ1-1; TRBD1 is a possible D gene (5 bases). Germline CDR1 is MDHEN and CDR2 is SYDVKM. CDR3 length: 13 residues.

J is TRBJ2-1 and V is TRBV15, with 9 nucleotides matching TRBD2. The CDR3 contains 15 residues. The trim removed 5 bases at V and 4 bases at J, leaving 6 bases unmatched. The germline V gene encodes CDR1 LNHNV and CDR2 YYDKDF (reference sequence). CDR3 bases: TGTGCCACCAGCCGGCGGACTAGCGAATACAATGAGCAGTTCTTC. Translation gives CATSRRTSEYNEQFF. Supplemented by reference TRBV15 and TRBJ2-1, the full variable domain reads DAMVIQNPRYQVTQFGKPVTLSCSQTLNHNVMYWYQQKSSQAPKLLFHYYDKDFNNEADTPDNFQSRRPNTSFCFLDIRSPGLGDTAMYLCATSRRTSEYNEQFFGPGTRLTVL.

The rearrangement uses TRBV19 and TRBJ1-2; D gene ambiguous. The CDR3 extends over 12 amino acids. V shed 5 bases and J shed 11 bases, with 15 bases lying between them. Germline V gene sequence: CDR1 LNHDA, CDR2 SQIVND (reference sequence). The CDR3 region is CASSPSRQEYTF. For the CDR3, the DNA is TGTGCCAGTAGTCCATCCCGACAAGAATACACCTTC.

The chain recombines TRBV29-1 with TRBJ2-3, with D perhaps matching TRBD1 (5 bases). Germline V lookup: CDR1 SQVTM, CDR2 ANQGSEA. The CDR3 runs 15 residues. The ends were cut back, 6 bases at V and 2 bases at J, with 18 bases in the middle. CDR3 bases: TGCAGCGTGTTGAGCCCCACGACAGACACAGATACGCAGTATTTT. It codes for CSVLSPTTDTDTQYF.